These 24 T cell receptor beta chains were sequenced from one sample in a study of radiotherapy plus CTLA-4 blockade in lung cancer. Profiling relied on immunoSEQ multiplex PCR, and the TCRdb table lists in-frame clones only, not all of them. The sample shows some 50,000 clones, almost 85% of them seen only once. The source was peripheral blood, collected from a patient treated with radiotherapy plus ipilimumab. Receptors were obtained from a human donor with non-small cell lung cancer whose response to radiotherapy plus ipilimumab could not be evaluated.

V and J are TRBV7-9 and TRBJ2-1; TRBD2 aligns across 9 bases. The CDR3 sequence is 14 residues long. V dropped 5 bases and J dropped 4; count of bases not matched to a gene: 3. CDR1 is SEHNR, CDR2 FQNEAQ, per germline (reference sequence). CDR3 region: CASSPSGNYNEQFF. CDR3 sequence (DNA): TGTGCCAGCAGCCCTAGCGGGAATTACAATGAGCAGTTCTTC.

The J gene is TRBJ2-5, the V gene TRBV25-1, with 7 bases that match TRBD2. The CDR3 covers 14 residues. Germline assignment: CDR1 MGHDK and CDR2 SYGVNS. Trimming removed 2 bases from V and 4 bases from J; junction bases left unmatched: 4. CDR3 sequence (DNA): TGTGCCAGCAGTGAACCGGGGAGGGGAGAGACCCAGTACTTC. Amino acid sequence: CASSEPGRGETQYF.

The chain carries TRBV14 and TRBJ1-2; 10 nucleotides agree with TRBD1. CDR3 length: 15 amino acids. Germline CDR1 and CDR2: SGHDN and FVKESK. The junction had 4 bases not matched to a gene; V was cut back by 3 bases and J by 3 bases. The CDR3 reads CASSHQGTGDYGYTF. CDR3 in DNA: TGTGCCAGCAGCCATCAAGGGACAGGGGACTATGGCTACACCTTC.

The chain carries TRBV28 and TRBJ2-7, with 7 positions matching TRBD1. V lost 3 bases to trimming and J lost 6 bases; unmatched junction nucleotides: 8. The germline gives CDR1 MDHEN, CDR2 SYDVKM. The CDR3 extends over 14 amino acids. The CDR3 is CASSFRGSRTEQYF. As DNA, the CDR3 is TGTGCCAGCAGTTTCAGGGGGAGTAGGACCGAGCAGTACTTC.

The CDR3 protein is CAWREGTLTDSPLHF. The DNA of the CDR3 is TGTGCCTGGAGAGAAGGCACCCTGACAGATTCACCCCTCCACTTT. This chain uses TRBV30 with TRBJ1-6, with a possible D match to TRBD1 (5 bases). The CDR3 is 15 amino acids. Germline assignment: CDR1 GTSNPN and CDR2 SVGIG (reference sequence). V lost 3 bases and J lost 8, with 17 bases in between.

V is TRBV7-2 and J is TRBJ1-2, with 7 nucleotides matching TRBD1. Germline CDR1 reads SGHTA; CDR2 reads FQGNSA. V trimming: 1 base; J trimming: 4 bases; junction bases outside the gene matches: 9. This CDR3 region has 16 residues. The CDR3 is CASSLDPGTVRYGYTF. CDR3 nucleotides: TGTGCCAGCAGCTTAGATCCAGGGACAGTTCGCTATGGCTACACCTTC.

The chain is built from TRBV9 and TRBJ2-5; 16 positions agree with TRBD2. After removal of 0 bases from V and 0 bases from J, the junction contained 5 bases not matched to a gene. CDR3 length equals 19 residues. Germline V lookup: CDR1 SGDLS, CDR2 YYNGEE. As DNA, the CDR3 is TGTGCCAGCAGCGTAGCTACGGGACTAGCGGGAGGGTACCAAGAGACCCAGTACTTC. It specifies CASSVATGLAGGYQETQYF.

The chain uses TRBV6-5 and TRBJ1-3; no reliable D call. The CDR3 covers 14 residues. Per germline, CDR1 MNHEY and CDR2 SVGAGI. Between the trimmed V and J ends, which lost 6 bases and 0 bases, there was a span of 9 bases. CDR3 amino acids: CASSGILSGNTIYF. DNA of the CDR3: TGTGCCAGCAGCGGGATTCTCTCTGGAAACACCATATATTTT.

The sample holds a few counts of this clone. The genes are TRBV6-5 and TRBJ1-3, with no clear D. Germline V gives CDR1 MNHEY, CDR2 SVGAGI. The CDR3 totals 15 residues. With 6 bases removed from V and 0 bases from J, the gap between germline ends came to 12 bases. CDR3 loop: CASSVTPGSGNTIYF. CDR3 in DNA: TGTGCCAGCAGCGTCACTCCGGGCTCTGGAAACACCATATATTTT.

The chain couples TRBV10-3 to TRBJ2-3; D ambiguous. Trimming cost V 11 bases and J 1 base, with 4 bases left between them. Germline-derived CDR1 and CDR2 are ENHRY and SYGVKD. CDR3 length: 10 amino acids. The CDR3 here is CAVGTDTQYF. The CDR3 nucleotides read TGTGCCGTCGGCACAGATACGCAGTATTTT.

This clone has more than one count but fewer than ten. This chain connects TRBV4-2 to TRBJ2-3, with 8 nucleotides matching TRBD1. V lost 0 bases, J lost 2 bases, and 19 bases stayed unmatched. Germline assignment: CDR1 LGHNA and CDR2 YNFKEQ. The CDR3 extends over 21 amino acids. This CDR3 is CASSQDAAGGAGDPYTDTQYF. The CDR3 DNA reads as TGTGCCAGCAGCCAAGATGCGGCAGGGGGCGCTGGGGACCCTTACACAGATACGCAGTATTTT.

The chain links TRBV11-1 to TRBJ2-7; 7 bases agree with TRBD2. Germline V lookup: CDR1 SGHAT, CDR2 FQDESV (reference sequence). The CDR3 is 13 residues long. V gave up 5 bases and J gave up 0 bases; unmatched junction bases: 1. CDR3 amino acids: CASSRTSSYEQYF. CDR3 nucleotides: TGTGCCAGCAGCAGGACTAGCTCCTACGAGCAGTACTTC.

The chain joins TRBV5-1 to TRBJ2-7; no reliable D call. The germline CDR1 and CDR2 sequences are SGHRS and YFSETQ. Trimming took off 0 bases at V and 3 bases at J, with 13 bases between the two ends. This CDR3 region has 15 residues. CDR3 sequence: CASSLEPLYYYEQYF. CDR3 coding DNA: TGCGCCAGCAGCTTGGAACCCCTCTACTACTACGAGCAGTACTTC.

J is TRBJ1-1 and V is TRBV27, with a tentative D call TRBD1 (5 bases). V lost 5 bases and J 1 base, leaving 14 bases between the germline ends. This CDR3 contains 15 residues. The V gene's germline CDR1 is MNHEY and CDR2 SMNVEV (reference sequence). DNA for the CDR3: TGTGCCAGCAGTCGGGGACTCTCCGGGAACACTGAAGCTTTCTTT. As protein: CASSRGLSGNTEAFF.

The chain is built from TRBV30 and TRBJ1-3; D not certain. The V and J ends lost 0 bases and 2 bases respectively, with 11 bases between them. The CDR3 runs 15 residues. The germline V gene encodes CDR1 GTSNPN and CDR2 SVGIG (reference sequence). This chain's CDR3 is CAWSVARSAGNTIYF. CDR3 nucleotide sequence: TGTGCCTGGAGTGTAGCCAGGTCGGCTGGAAACACCATATATTTT.

This clone was recorded a few times. This rearrangement joins TRBV4-1 to TRBJ2-1; D is perhaps TRBD1 (6 bases). V lost 2 bases and J lost 2, with 10 bases in between. CDR1 MGHRA and CDR2 YSYEKL come from the germline V gene. The CDR3 sequence is 15 residues long. The CDR3 here is CASSQSRDTYNEQFF. The CDR3 DNA sequence: TGCGCCAGCAGCCAAAGCCGGGACACCTACAATGAGCAGTTCTTC.

This chain connects TRBV28 to TRBJ2-7, with 9 bases matching TRBD1. This CDR3 spans 15 amino acids. Germline V gene data show CDR1 as MDHEN and CDR2 as SYDVKM. Germline trimming cut 7 bases from V and 5 bases from J; bases unmatched to any gene: 12. The CDR3 DNA reads as TGTGCCAGCACCCTAACAGGGGGCAAAAGGGACGAGCAGTACTTC. It is translated as CASTLTGGKRDEQYF.

The V and J genes are TRBV9 and TRBJ2-2; 11 bases are a match to TRBD1. Germline values: CDR1 SGDLS, CDR2 YYNGEE. V lost 3 bases, J lost 3 bases, and 19 bases stayed unmatched. The CDR3 is 21 residues long. The CDR3 reads CASSGGQGAWEKYWDTGELFF. The CDR3, as DNA: TGTGCCAGCAGCGGAGGACAGGGGGCGTGGGAAAAGTATTGGGACACCGGGGAGCTGTTTTTT. The full variable domain, its missing parts supplied by reference TRBV9 and TRBJ2-2, is DSGVTQTPKHLITATGQRVTLRCSPRSGDLSVYWYQQSLDQGLQFLIQYYNGEERAKGNILERFSAQQFPDLHSELNLSSLELGDSALYFCASSGGQGAWEKYWDTGELFFGEGSRLTVL.

This clone has a single count. V is TRBV19 and J is TRBJ1-1; no reliable D call. Germline values: CDR1 LNHDA, CDR2 SQIVND (reference sequence). The CDR3 length is 17 residues. V was trimmed by 7 bases and J by 1 base, leaving 22 bases between them. This CDR3 is CASTLSPPYRQNTEAFF. Written as DNA, the CDR3 is TGTGCCAGTACATTATCTCCCCCTTACAGACAGAACACTGAAGCTTTCTTT.

The chain has TRBV18 and TRBJ2-7; D is perhaps TRBD1 (6 bases). There are 16 residues in the CDR3. Germline V gene sequence: CDR1 KGHSH, CDR2 LQKENI. Trimming stripped 1 base from V and 7 bases from J, with 20 bases between. The CDR3 region is CASSPLLDSRYGEQYF. The CDR3 bases are TGTGCCAGCTCACCACTGCTGGACAGTCGCTACGGGGAGCAGTACTTC.

The V gene is TRBV2, the J gene TRBJ2-7; D not resolved. Germline-derived CDR1 and CDR2 are SNHLY and FYNNEI. This CDR3 has 13 residues. V lost 3 bases to trimming and J lost 2 bases, with 8 bases between them. The CDR3 DNA follows: TGTGCCAGCAGTGAGAGGCGGCCCTACGAGCAGTACTTC. This codes for CASSERRPYEQYF.

This chain connects TRBV10-3 to TRBJ2-3; 12 bases line up with TRBD2. In germline, CDR1 is ENHRY, CDR2 SYGVKD. This CDR3 comprises 16 residues. V dropped 0 bases and J dropped 4; count of bases not matched to a gene: 2. In nucleotides, the CDR3 is TGTGCCATCAGTGAGTCGACTAGCGGGAGAGCAGATACGCAGTATTTT. Translated, it gives CAISESTSGRADTQYF.

This chain links TRBV15 with TRBJ2-7; weak D call: TRBD1 (5 bases). Germline CDR1 reads LNHNV; CDR2 reads YYDKDF (reference sequence). The CDR3 runs to 14 residues. The V end lost 5 bases, the J end lost 6 bases, and 17 bases lay between the germline ends. CDR3 amino acids: CATSPGGRVFEQYF. The CDR3 nucleotides are TGTGCCACCAGCCCCGGTGGCAGGGTCTTCGAGCAGTACTTC.

In DNA, the CDR3 is TGTGCCAGCAGTTTGCCTTGGACAGGGGGCTATCAGCCCCAGCATTTT. It codes for CASSLPWTGGYQPQHF. This rearrangement joins TRBV28 to TRBJ1-5, with 11 bases that match TRBD1. The CDR3 is 16 amino acids. Germline CDR1 and CDR2: MDHEN and SYDVKM. The ends lost 3 bases at V and 5 bases at J; junction bases unmatched: 6. Complete variable domain (other parts from reference TRBV28 and TRBJ1-5): DVKVTQSSRYLVKRTGEKVFLECVQDMDHENMFWYRQDPGLGLRLIYFSYDVKMKEKGDIPEGYSVSREKKERFSLILESASTNQTSMYLCASSLPWTGGYQPQHFGDGTRLSIL.